The clone carrying this T cell receptor (beta chain) was observed a handful of times. Clones were sequenced by immunoSEQ multiplex PCR, and TCRdb holds only the in-frame ones, with some missing. The sample lists around 130,000 clones, less than 97% occurring once. This entry comes from a study of T cell changes during pregnancy in multiple sclerosis. Per the germline V gene, CDR1 is MNHEY and CDR2 is SVGAGI. The CDR3 covers 15 residues. V was cut by 4 bases and J by 1 base, with 13 bases left in between. This clonotype was sampled from a female donor with multiple sclerosis, enrolled in a pregnancy study. This specimen was peripheral blood, taken after pregnancy. The chain joins TRBV6-5 to TRBJ1-2; D gene ambiguous. The CDR3 DNA sequence: TGTGCCAGCAGTTCCCTACAGCTAAATAACTATGGCTACACCTTC. Amino acids: CASSSLQLNNYGYTF.